This T cell receptor (beta chain) was obtained from a study of blood T cell repertoires in COVID-19 (TCRdb year 2020). Regarding the complete study: Collaborator samples came from the United States, Italy and Spain and covered acute and convalescent phases of COVID-19. The prospective study material was composed of cDNA or gDNA derived from T cells, B-cell-depleted T cells, or PBMCs. The dataset comprised deeply sampled blood TCRbeta repertoires from subjects exposed to, actively infected with, or recovered from COVID-19. The repertoires were released in a freely available public database intended as a resource for research on the immune response to SARS-CoV-2. The samples were drawn from two sources: the first 160 participants of the ongoing ImmuneRACE study, and some 1,300 subjects contributed by 6 global collaborators. The sample metadata nearly always contained a de-identified subject ID, COVID-19 status, age in years and sex. HLA class I and class II types, where available, came from metadata supplied by the sample provider rather than from assay-based typing. The study at large found these results: Clinical and demographic metadata were provided uncurated, with the amount varying by source and participant.

The CDR3 contains 15 residues, cysteine and phenylalanine counted. Only the CDR3 part of the read is kept: 45 bases, read in frame from the first base. As encoded in the germline V gene, CDR1 is LGHNA while CDR2 is YNFKEQ. V ends up 4 bases short and J 4 bases short, with an unmatched junction base count of 4. TCRbeta CDR3 regions were amplified from genomic DNA using the immunoSEQ Assay, a bias-controlled multiplex PCR. In the original analysis: Nucleated cell counts per sample were estimated from amplification of reference gene primers within the assay. To quantify the absolute abundance of each unique TCRbeta CDR3 rearrangement, sequence reads were collapsed and filtered. For each sample, productive Simpson clonality was calculated as the square root of Simpson's diversity index over productive rearrangements. TCRdb's version of the immuneACCESS table is confined to in-frame rearrangements and falls short of the full clone set. An unresolved V gene accounts for under half of the shortfall where checked; the remainder is of unknown origin. The DNA was the basis for D and trimming; V, J and clone size are from that table. The sample yields under 150,000 clones; around 88% were counted once. The top ten constitute around 28% of the sample.

Collaborating institutions collected whole blood in K2EDTA tubes following their own protocols. For TCRbeta analysis, collaborators shipped samples as frozen whole blood, isolated PBMCs, or DNA extracted from either of those sample types. Note on this clone: Its antigen is not yet known. No quality values exist for individual bases; no much larger clone is one base distant.

The sequenced sample was peripheral blood. This receptor was taken from a human donor in a cohort sampled during active COVID-19. Recombination linked TRBV4-2 to TRBJ2-2, with TRBD2 identical over 9 junction bases. The DNA is as follows: TGTGCCAGCAGCCCCGGACTAGCGCGCACCGGGGAGCTGTTTTTT. Its protein reads: CASSPGLARTGELFF.